These 2 T cell receptor beta chains were sequenced from one sample in a study of shared clonotypes between healthy human individuals. Only in-frame clones appear in the TCRdb table, and some are missing; sequencing was by immunoSEQ multiplex PCR. In the table there are 600,000 or so clones, around 95% of which are singletons. Naive CD8 cells lacked CD45RO and underwent positive selection for CCR7, leaving out terminally differentiated effector memory CD45RA+ cells. The source material was naive CD8+ T cells sorted from blood. The receptors shown here come from a woman under 40 in good health.

The genes are TRBV7-2 and TRBJ2-3; no definite D call. Germline CDR1 reads SGHTA; CDR2 reads FQGNSA. V was shortened by 2 bases and J by 2 bases, with 8 bases between the two germline ends. The CDR3 runs to 14 residues. CDR3 in amino acids: CASSLRLLTDTQYF. Written as DNA, the CDR3 is TGTGCCAGCAGCTTACGCCTACTCACAGATACGCAGTATTTT.

This chain connects TRBV30 to TRBJ1-2; D perhaps matches TRBD1 (5 bases). Germline V lookup: CDR1 GTSNPN, CDR2 SVGIG (reference sequence). This CDR3 comprises 12 residues. V lost 4 bases and J lost 4, with 10 bases in between. The DNA for the CDR3 is TGTGCCTGGATCCCGGACACCTATGGCTACACCTTC. Translation: CAWIPDTYGYTF.